A selection of T cell receptor beta chains follows, all from one sample in a study of blood T cell repertoires in COVID-19. Profiling relied on immunoSEQ multiplex PCR, and the TCRdb table lists in-frame clones only, not all of them. The table records about 180,000 clones, roughly 83% of them present only once. The sequencing input was peripheral blood. These receptors all come from a woman aged 55-69 years with acute or convalescent COVID-19. CDR3s include the opening cysteine and the closing phenylalanine or tryptophan. The D gene is left open where the match is weak. Expanded clones are given a class, and other clones once, few, many or no size at all.

v_call: TRBV7-9
cdr3_length: 14
j_call: TRBJ2-7
d_call: TRBD1
clone_size: .
cdr3_nt: TGTGCCAGCAGGCCGGGACAGTCTGCACACGAGCAGTACTTC
cdr3_aa: CASRPGQSAHEQYF

v_call: TRBV27
cdr3_length: 11
j_call: TRBJ2-3
d_call: .
clone_size: .
cdr3_nt: TGTGCCAGCAGTTTGGCTTCCGCGCAGTATTTT
cdr3_aa: CASSLASAQYF

v_call: TRBV7-2
cdr3_length: 12
j_call: TRBJ2-3
d_call: .
clone_size: .
cdr3_nt: TGTGCCAGCAGCTTGCCGAGGGATACGCAGTATTTT
cdr3_aa: CASSLPRDTQYF

v_call: TRBV3-1/TRBV3-2
cdr3_length: 16
j_call: TRBJ2-1
d_call: TRBD2
clone_size: once
cdr3_nt: TGTGCCAGCACCGAAGCTCCGGGACTAGCGGCCAATGAGCAGTTCTTC
cdr3_aa: CASTEAPGLAANEQFF

v_call: TRBV6-5
cdr3_length: 15
j_call: TRBJ1-1
d_call: TRBD1
clone_size: few
cdr3_nt: TGTGCCAGCAGGTCTTTTGACAGGGTCAACACTGAAGCTTTCTTT
cdr3_aa: CASRSFDRVNTEAFF

v_call: TRBV12-5
cdr3_length: 13
j_call: TRBJ1-2
d_call: TRBD1
clone_size: .
cdr3_nt: TGTGCTAGTGGTCCACAGGGGGCCCATGGCTACACCTTC
cdr3_aa: CASGPQGAHGYTF

v_call: TRBV10-1
cdr3_length: 12
j_call: TRBJ2-7
d_call: TRBD1
clone_size: .
cdr3_nt: TGCGCCAGCAGTAAACAGGGGGACGAGCAGTACTTC
cdr3_aa: CASSKQGDEQYF

v_call: TRBV27
cdr3_length: 17
j_call: TRBJ2-1
d_call: TRBD2
clone_size: .
cdr3_nt: TGTGCCAGCAGTTTATGGGCTAGCGGGGGGGATCCCAATGAGCAGTTCTTC
cdr3_aa: CASSLWASGGDPNEQFF

v_call: TRBV19
cdr3_length: 18
j_call: TRBJ2-1
d_call: .
clone_size: .
cdr3_nt: TGTGCCAGTAGTATAAGTCCCTTAGGGGCAGGCTCCTACAATGAGCAGTTCTTC
cdr3_aa: CASSISPLGAGSYNEQFF

v_call: TRBV20-1
cdr3_length: 10
j_call: TRBJ1-2
d_call: .
clone_size: .
cdr3_nt: TGCAGTCCCCCACAGGGAGGCTACACCTTC
cdr3_aa: CSPPQGGYTF

v_call: TRBV3-1/TRBV3-2
cdr3_length: 16
j_call: TRBJ2-3
d_call: TRBD2
clone_size: .
cdr3_nt: TGTGCCAGCAGCCAAAGACTAGCGGGGGGGTCAGATACGCAGTATTTT
cdr3_aa: CASSQRLAGGSDTQYF

v_call: TRBV18
cdr3_length: 11
j_call: TRBJ1-1
d_call: .
clone_size: few
cdr3_nt: TGTGCCAGCTCACGAGGCGATGAAGCTTTCTTT
cdr3_aa: CASSRGDEAFF

v_call: TRBV4-2
cdr3_length: 15
j_call: TRBJ1-1
d_call: .
clone_size: .
cdr3_nt: TGTGCCAGCAGCCAAGATCTGACAGGGAACACTGAAGCTTTCTTT
cdr3_aa: CASSQDLTGNTEAFF

v_call: TRBV5-6
cdr3_length: 17
j_call: TRBJ1-5
d_call: TRBD1
clone_size: .
cdr3_nt: TGTGCCAGCAGCCGCTTCTTACAGGGGTACAGCAATCAGCCCCAGCATTTT
cdr3_aa: CASSRFLQGYSNQPQHF

v_call: TRBV5-4
cdr3_length: 14
j_call: TRBJ1-6
d_call: .
clone_size: .
cdr3_nt: TGTGCCAGCAGCCTCCGACAGCTTGGGTCACCCCTCCACTTT
cdr3_aa: CASSLRQLGSPLHF

v_call: TRBV10-3
cdr3_length: 13
j_call: TRBJ2-7
d_call: .
clone_size: few
cdr3_nt: TGTGCCATCAGGGACAGCCTCTCCTACGAGCAGTACTTC
cdr3_aa: CAIRDSLSYEQYF

v_call: TRBV27
cdr3_length: 15
j_call: TRBJ2-3
d_call: .
clone_size: .
cdr3_nt: TGTGCCAGCAGTTTAGCGGGGTTTAATGCAGATACGCAGTATTTT
cdr3_aa: CASSLAGFNADTQYF

v_call: TRBV5-1
cdr3_length: 14
j_call: TRBJ1-1
d_call: .
clone_size: .
cdr3_nt: TGCGCCAGCAGCTTGGGACACACGAACACTGAAGCTTTCTTT
cdr3_aa: CASSLGHTNTEAFF

v_call: TRBV2
cdr3_length: 15
j_call: TRBJ1-3
d_call: .
clone_size: .
cdr3_nt: TGTGCCAGCAGCTCGCAGGGGAAATCTGGAAACACCATATATTTT
cdr3_aa: CASSSQGKSGNTIYF

v_call: TRBV4-1
cdr3_length: 15
j_call: TRBJ2-3
d_call: .
clone_size: few
cdr3_nt: TGCGCCAGCAGCCAAGTTGGGGCGGGAACAGATACGCAGTATTTT
cdr3_aa: CASSQVGAGTDTQYF

v_call: TRBV7-9
cdr3_length: 16
j_call: TRBJ1-5
d_call: TRBD1
clone_size: .
cdr3_nt: TGTGCCAGCAGCCAGGGACAGGGGGGTGGCAATCAGCCCCAGCATTTT
cdr3_aa: CASSQGQGGGNQPQHF

v_call: TRBV7-2
cdr3_length: 15
j_call: TRBJ2-7
d_call: TRBD1
clone_size: .
cdr3_nt: TGTGCCAGCAGCGCAAGGACAGGGGGCGCCTACGAGCAGTACTTC
cdr3_aa: CASSARTGGAYEQYF

v_call: TRBV7-3
cdr3_length: 15
j_call: TRBJ2-1
d_call: .
clone_size: .
cdr3_nt: TGTGCCAGCAGCCGATTCCAGGGCTCCTACAATGAGCAGTTCTTC
cdr3_aa: CASSRFQGSYNEQFF

v_call: TRBV5-4
cdr3_length: 14
j_call: TRBJ1-1
d_call: TRBD1
clone_size: .
cdr3_nt: TGTGCCAGCAGCTTGCCAGGGGGCTCCACTGAAGCTTTCTTT
cdr3_aa: CASSLPGGSTEAFF

v_call: TRBV30
cdr3_length: 12
j_call: TRBJ2-7
d_call: TRBD1
clone_size: once
cdr3_nt: TGTGCCTGGAGTACACAGGGGTGGGAGCAGTACTTC
cdr3_aa: CAWSTQGWEQYF

v_call: TRBV19
cdr3_length: 14
j_call: TRBJ1-2
d_call: .
clone_size: .
cdr3_nt: TGTGCCAGTAGTATCCCAGGGTTGGTCTATGGCTACACCTTC
cdr3_aa: CASSIPGLVYGYTF

v_call: TRBV6-2/TRBV6-3
cdr3_length: 15
j_call: TRBJ1-2
d_call: .
clone_size: .
cdr3_nt: TGTGCCAGCAGTTACCCGGGGTATTCGAGCTATGGCTACACCTTC
cdr3_aa: CASSYPGYSSYGYTF

v_call: TRBV5-8
cdr3_length: 16
j_call: TRBJ2-2
d_call: TRBD1
clone_size: .
cdr3_nt: TGTGCCAGCAGCAAAGGACAGGGGGCCAACACCGGGGAGCTGTTTTTT
cdr3_aa: CASSKGQGANTGELFF